This TCR beta chain was identified during a study of cytomegalovirus exposure and HLA in healthy donors. Study background: Around 86 million unique TCRs, all from HLA-typed donors, were included in an early release of the data. Genetic ancestry analysis placed over 65% of the 398 donors that were genotyped in the Caucasian-associated cluster.

With 60 Vbeta and 13 Jbeta primers, the PCR was carried out. Profiling relied on immunoSEQ multiplex PCR, and the TCRdb table lists in-frame clones only, not all of them. The sample yields about 130,000 clones, 70% to 80% seen once. V was pared by 4 bases and J by 1 base, with 14 bases between. The CDR3 covers 14 residues. Germline CDR1 GTSNPN, CDR2 SVGIG (reference sequence). The sequence was obtained from a man aged 40-50 years in good health and CMV-seropositive. The chain combines TRBV30 with TRBJ2-7; a possible D gene is TRBD1 (5 bases). The sequenced sample was PBMCs. CDR3 DNA sequence: TGTGCCTGGAACAGGTGGACGCAGTCCTACGAGCAGTACTTC. Its protein is CAWNRWTQSYEQYF.